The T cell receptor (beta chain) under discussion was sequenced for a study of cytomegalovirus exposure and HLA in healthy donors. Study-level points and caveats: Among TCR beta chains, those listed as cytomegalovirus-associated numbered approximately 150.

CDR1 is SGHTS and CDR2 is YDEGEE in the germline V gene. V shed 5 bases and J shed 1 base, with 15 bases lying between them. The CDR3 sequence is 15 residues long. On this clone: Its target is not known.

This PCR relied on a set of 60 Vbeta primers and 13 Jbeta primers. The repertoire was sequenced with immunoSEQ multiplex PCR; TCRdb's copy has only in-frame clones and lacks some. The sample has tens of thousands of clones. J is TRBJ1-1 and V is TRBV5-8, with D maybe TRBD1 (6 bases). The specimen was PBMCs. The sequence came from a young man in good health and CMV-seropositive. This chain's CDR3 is CASRWGTGSNTEAFF. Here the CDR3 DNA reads TGTGCCAGCAGATGGGGAACAGGGTCGAACACTGAAGCTTTCTTT. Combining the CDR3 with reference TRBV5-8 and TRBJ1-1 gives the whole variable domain EAGVTQSPTHLIKTRGQQATLRCSPISGHTSVYWYQQALGLGLQFLLWYDEGEERNRGNFPPRFSGRQFPNYSSELNVNALELEDSALYLCASRWGTGSNTEAFFGQGTRLTVV.